Listed here are 2 T cell receptor beta chains from one sample, sequenced in a study of blood T cell repertoires in COVID-19. The assay was immunoSEQ multiplex PCR, and TCRdb's table has in-frame clones only and misses some. The sample has 210,000 or so clones, 84% seen once. The sample consisted of PBMCs or T cells enriched from blood (not recorded which). The receptor source for this set is a man in his sixties who had recovered from COVID-19.

This rearrangement joins TRBV5-1 to TRBJ2-7; TRBD1 matches at 10 bases. The CDR3 loop spans 15 amino acids. J gave up 6 bases and V 0 bases, and 6 bases lay outside the gene matches. Germline-derived CDR1 and CDR2 are SGHRS and YFSETQ. CDR3 nucleotides: TGCGCCAGCAGCTTGGTCGGGACAGGGGTTGGCGAGCAGTACTTC. Translating it yields CASSLVGTGVGEQYF.

The rearrangement links TRBV27 to TRBJ2-7, with 7 bases lining up with TRBD1. V dropped 8 bases and J dropped 2; count of bases not matched to a gene: 6. CDR3 length equals 13 residues. CDR1 and CDR2 (germline): MNHEY, SMNVEV (reference sequence). The DNA of the CDR3 is TGTGCCAGCGCCTGGGACAGAGCCTACGAGCAGTACTTC. This encodes CASAWDRAYEQYF.